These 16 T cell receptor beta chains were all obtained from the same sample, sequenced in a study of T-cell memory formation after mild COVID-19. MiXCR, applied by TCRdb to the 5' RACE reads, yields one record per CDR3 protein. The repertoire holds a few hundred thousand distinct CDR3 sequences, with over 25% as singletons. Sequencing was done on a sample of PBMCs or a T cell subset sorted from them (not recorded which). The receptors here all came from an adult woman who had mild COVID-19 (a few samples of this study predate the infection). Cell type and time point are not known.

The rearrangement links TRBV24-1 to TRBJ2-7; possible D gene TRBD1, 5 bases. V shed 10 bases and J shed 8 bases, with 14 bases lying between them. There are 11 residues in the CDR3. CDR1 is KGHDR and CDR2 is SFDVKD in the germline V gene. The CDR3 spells CATSFLGQQYF. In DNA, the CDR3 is TGTGCCACTTCATTTCTGGGGCAGCAGTACTTC.

CDR3: CASSIPVYRVPYEEQFF. The CDR3 coding sequence is TGTGCCAGTAGTATCCCAGTTTACAGGGTCCCCTATGAAGAGCAGTTCTTC. The chain is built from TRBV19 and TRBJ2-1, with D tentatively TRBD1 (6 bases). Per germline, CDR1 LNHDA and CDR2 SQIVND (reference sequence). This CDR3 spans 17 amino acids. Trimming removed 3 bases at V and 10 bases at J, with 25 bases between.

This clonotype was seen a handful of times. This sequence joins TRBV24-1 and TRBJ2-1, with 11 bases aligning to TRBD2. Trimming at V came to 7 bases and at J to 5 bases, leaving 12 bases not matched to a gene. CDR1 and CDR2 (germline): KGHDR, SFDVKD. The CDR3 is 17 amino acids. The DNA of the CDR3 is TGTGCCACCAGCCCACTTCCCGGGACTAGCGGAAACAATGAGCAGTTCTTC. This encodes CATSPLPGTSGNNEQFF.

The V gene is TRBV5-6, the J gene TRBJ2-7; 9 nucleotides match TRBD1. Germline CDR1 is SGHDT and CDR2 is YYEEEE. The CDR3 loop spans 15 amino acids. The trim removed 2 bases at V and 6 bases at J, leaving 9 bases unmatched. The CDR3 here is CASSFGTGFFGEQYF. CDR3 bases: TGTGCCAGCAGCTTTGGGACAGGGTTCTTCGGCGAGCAGTACTTC.

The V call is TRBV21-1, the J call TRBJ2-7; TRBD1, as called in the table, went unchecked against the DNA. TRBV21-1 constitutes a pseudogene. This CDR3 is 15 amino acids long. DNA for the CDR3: TGTGCCAGCAGCAAGAGAGGGACACCTTACTACGAGCAGTACTTC. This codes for CASSKRGTPYYEQYF.

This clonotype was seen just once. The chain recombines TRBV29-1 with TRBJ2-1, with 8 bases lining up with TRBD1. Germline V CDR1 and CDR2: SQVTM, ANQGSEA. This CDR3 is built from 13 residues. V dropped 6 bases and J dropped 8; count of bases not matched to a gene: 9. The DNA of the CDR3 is TGCAGCGTCCTCGACAGGGGTACCTATGAGCAGTTCTTC. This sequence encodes CSVLDRGTYEQFF.

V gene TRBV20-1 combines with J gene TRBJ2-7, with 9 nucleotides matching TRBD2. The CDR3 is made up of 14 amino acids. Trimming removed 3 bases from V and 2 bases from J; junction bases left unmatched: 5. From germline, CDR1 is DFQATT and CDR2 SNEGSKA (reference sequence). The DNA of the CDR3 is TGCAGTGCTAGGCAGACTAGCGGAGCCTACGAGCAGTACTTC. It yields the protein CSARQTSGAYEQYF.

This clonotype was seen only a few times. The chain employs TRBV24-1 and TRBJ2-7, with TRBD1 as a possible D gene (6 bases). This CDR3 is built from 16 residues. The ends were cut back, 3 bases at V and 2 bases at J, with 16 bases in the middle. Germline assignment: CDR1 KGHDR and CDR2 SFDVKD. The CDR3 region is CATSDQTTGTTYEQYF. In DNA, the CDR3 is TGTGCCACCAGTGATCAAACAACCGGGACAACCTACGAGCAGTACTTC.

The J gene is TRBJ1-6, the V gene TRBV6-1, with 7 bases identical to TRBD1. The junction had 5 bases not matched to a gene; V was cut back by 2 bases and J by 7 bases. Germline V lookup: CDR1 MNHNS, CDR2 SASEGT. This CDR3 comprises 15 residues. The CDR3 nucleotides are TGTGCCAGCAGTGAACTAGACAGGGTAAATTCACCCCTCCACTTT. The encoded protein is CASSELDRVNSPLHF.

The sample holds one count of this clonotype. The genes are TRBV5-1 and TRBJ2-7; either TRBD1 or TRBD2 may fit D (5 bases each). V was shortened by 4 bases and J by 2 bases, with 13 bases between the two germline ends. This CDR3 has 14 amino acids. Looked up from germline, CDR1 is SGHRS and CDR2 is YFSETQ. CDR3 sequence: CASSHGTATYEQYF. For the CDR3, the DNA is TGCGCCAGCAGCCATGGGACCGCTACCTACGAGCAGTACTTC.

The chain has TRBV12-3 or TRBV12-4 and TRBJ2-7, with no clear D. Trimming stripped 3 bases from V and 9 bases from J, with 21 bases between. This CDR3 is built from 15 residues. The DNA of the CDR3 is TGTGCCAGCAGTTTTGGACGACTCGATACGTTCGGGCAGTACTTC. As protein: CASSFGRLDTFGQYF.

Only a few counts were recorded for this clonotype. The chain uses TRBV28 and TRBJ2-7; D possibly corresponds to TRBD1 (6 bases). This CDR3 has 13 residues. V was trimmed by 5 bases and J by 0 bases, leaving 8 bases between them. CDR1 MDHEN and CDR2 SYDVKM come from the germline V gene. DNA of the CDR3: TGTGCCAGCAGTCAGGGGAACTCCTACGAGCAGTACTTC. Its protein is CASSQGNSYEQYF.

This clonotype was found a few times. The CDR3 DNA is TGTGCCAGCCAGCCGGGGAAAGGCGAGCAGTACTTC. This gives the protein CASQPGKGEQYF. This chain joins TRBV6-6 and TRBJ2-7, with D perhaps matching TRBD2 (5 bases). V was trimmed by 8 bases and J by 6 bases, leaving 14 bases between them. Germline-derived CDR1 and CDR2 are MNHNY and SVGAGI (reference sequence). The CDR3 sequence is 12 residues long.

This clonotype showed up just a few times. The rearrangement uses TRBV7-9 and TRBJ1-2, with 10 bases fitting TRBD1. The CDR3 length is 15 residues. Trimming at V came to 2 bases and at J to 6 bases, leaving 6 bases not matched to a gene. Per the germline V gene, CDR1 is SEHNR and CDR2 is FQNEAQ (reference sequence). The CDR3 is CASSLSTGGKDGYTF. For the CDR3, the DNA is TGTGCCAGCAGCTTATCGACAGGGGGCAAGGATGGCTACACCTTC.

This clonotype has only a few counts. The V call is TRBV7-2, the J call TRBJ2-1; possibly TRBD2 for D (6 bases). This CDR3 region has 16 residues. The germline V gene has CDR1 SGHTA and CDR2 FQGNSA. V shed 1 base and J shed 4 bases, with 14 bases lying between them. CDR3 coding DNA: TGTGCCAGCAGCTTAGGAGGAGGGGCGGTATACAATGAGCAGTTCTTC. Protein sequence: CASSLGGGAVYNEQFF.

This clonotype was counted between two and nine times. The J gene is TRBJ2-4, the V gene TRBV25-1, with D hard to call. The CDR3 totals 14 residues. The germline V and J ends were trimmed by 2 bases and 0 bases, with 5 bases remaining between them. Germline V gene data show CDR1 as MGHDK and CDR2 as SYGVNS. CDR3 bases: TGTGCCAGCAGTGAAGTAGCAGCCAAAAACATTCAGTACTTC. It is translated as CASSEVAAKNIQYF.